A selection of T cell receptor beta chains follows, all from one sample in a study of identical twins. TCRdb re-called the 5' RACE reads through MiXCR, storing one row per CDR3 protein. The data contain 700,000 or so distinct CDR3 sequences, over 8.5% of them singletons. This same sample was also taken into another study, of yellow fever vaccine responses in identical twins.

Source material: PBMCs. The receptors stem from a woman between 18 and 29 years old in good health. The CDR3 runs from the conserved cysteine through the conserved F or W. D genes are given only for firm matches. The size entry is marked missing in some rows and otherwise reads once, few, many or a size class.

d_gene	abundance	v_gene	j_gene	CDR3nt	CDR3aa
-	few	TRBV29-1	TRBJ2-1	TGCAGCGTTGAAGGCCGACAGGGAGGGTATGAGCAGTTCTTC	CSVEGRQGGYEQFF
-	many	TRBV7-2	TRBJ2-7	TGTGCCAGCAGCTTAATGGGGTTCCACGAGCAGTACTTC	CASSLMGFHEQYF
-	few	TRBV24-1	TRBJ2-3	TGTGCCACCAGTGATTTGCCGGGACCGGTTGGTGAAGATACGCAGTATTTT	CATSDLPGPVGEDTQYF
-	-	TRBV5-8	TRBJ2-2	TGTGCCAGCAGCACCGGCCGGGGGAGGACCGGGGAGCTGTTTTTT	CASSTGRGRTGELFF
-	many	TRBV7-9	TRBJ2-4	TGTGCCAGCAGCTTAGCGGGGGGGCACCCTAGAAACATTCAGTACTTC	CASSLAGGHPRNIQYF
-	-	TRBV20-1	TRBJ1-1	TGCAGTGCTAGAGAACTTCTGGATTCGGCTGAAGCTTTCTTT	CSARELLDSAEAFF
TRBD2	many	TRBV3-1	TRBJ2-3	TGTGCCAGCAGCCAAGAACTAGCGGGGAGCACAGATACGCAGTATTTT	CASSQELAGSTDTQYF
-	few	TRBV6-1	TRBJ2-3	TGTGCCAGCAGCTGGAGGACAGAACGGACAGATACGCAGTATTTT	CASSWRTERTDTQYF
TRBD1	many	TRBV27	TRBJ1-1	TGTGCCAGCAGTTTAAGTCAGGGGGCCCTTATGAACACTGAAGCTTTCTTT	CASSLSQGALMNTEAFF
-	-	TRBV5-1	TRBJ2-6	TGCGCCAGCGCCAGGCTCGCAGGGGGGTCCCTATTTCAGGCCAACGTCCTGACTTTC	CASARLAGGSLFQANVLTF
TRBD1	few	TRBV11-2	TRBJ2-3	TGTGCCAGCAGGCGGGACAGGGGCCCAGATACGCAGTATTTT	CASRRDRGPDTQYF
-	few	TRBV6-5	TRBJ2-7	TGTGCCAGCAGTTACCCGGACAGTTTAGAGCACGAGCAGTACTTC	CASSYPDSLEHEQYF
TRBD1	-	TRBV6-2/TRBV6-3	TRBJ2-7	TGTGCCAGCAGTTCCCGGACAGGGGGTCGGGTCGATTACGAGCAGTACTTC	CASSSRTGGRVDYEQYF
TRBD2	few	TRBV20-1	TRBJ2-3	TGCAGTGCTCCCTGGTTGGGATCGGGGGGGGCGGATACGCAGTATTTT	CSAPWLGSGGADTQYF
-	few	TRBV28	TRBJ2-1	TGTGCCAGCACCTTGTCCGGTTACAATGAGCAGTTCTTC	CASTLSGYNEQFF
-	few	TRBV9	TRBJ2-2	TGTGCCAGCAGCGGTAATGGGGCCGGGGAGCTGTTTTTT	CASSGNGAGELFF
-	few	TRBV3-1	TRBJ1-1	TGTGCCAGCAGCTATCGGGACCCCACTGAAGCTTTCTTT	CASSYRDPTEAFF
TRBD1	few	TRBV7-9	TRBJ2-1	TGTGCCAGCAGCCTTCGACAGGGAGTGTACAATGAGCAGTTCTTC	CASSLRQGVYNEQFF
TRBD2	many	TRBV10-3	TRBJ2-3	TGTGCCATCAGGAAGACTAGCGGGGGGACAGATACGCAGTATTTT	CAIRKTSGGTDTQYF
-	-	TRBV4-2	TRBJ2-7	TGTGCCAGCAGCCAAGAAGACGGCGGAATCTACGAGCAGTACTTC	CASSQEDGGIYEQYF
TRBD2	few	TRBV11-2	TRBJ2-3	TGTGCCAGCAGCTTTAAACTAGCGGGAGGACTCACAGATACGCAGTATTTT	CASSFKLAGGLTDTQYF
TRBD1	-	TRBV20-1	TRBJ1-4	TGCAGTGCTAGGGAGACAGGGGGCGAAAAACTGTTTTTT	CSARETGGEKLFF
-	few	TRBV7-9	TRBJ2-5	TGTGCCAGCAGCTCCTCCAAGGCTAGCTCTGGAGAGACCCAGTACTTC	CASSSSKASSGETQYF
-	many	TRBV5-1	TRBJ2-3	TGCGCCAGCAGCCTGCACCATTTACAGGGAAGCACAGATACGCAGTATTTT	CASSLHHLQGSTDTQYF
TRBD1	many	TRBV2	TRBJ2-7	TGTGCCAGCAGTGGACAGGGGGCTGAGTCCGCTTACGAGCAGTACTTC	CASSGQGAESAYEQYF
TRBD2	many	TRBV10-3	TRBJ2-1	TGTGCCATCAGTGTTAGCGGGAGCTCCTACAATGAGCAGTTCTTC	CAISVSGSSYNEQFF
TRBD2	many	TRBV29-1	TRBJ2-7	TGCAGCGTTGGGCTAGCGGGGATCTACGAGCAGTACTTC	CSVGLAGIYEQYF
-	many	TRBV7-9	TRBJ2-1	TGTGCCAGCAGCTTAGCGGGAGATAATGAGCAGTTCTTC	CASSLAGDNEQFF
-	few	TRBV7-8	TRBJ2-1	TGTGCCAGCAGCTCCCAGCTGGGCAGGACATCCTACAATGAGCAGTTCTTC	CASSSQLGRTSYNEQFF
TRBD1	-	TRBV12-3/TRBV12-4	TRBJ2-2	TGTGCCAGCAGTTCGCCCGGGACAGGGGACACCGGGGAGCTGTTTTTT	CASSSPGTGDTGELFF
-	-	TRBV5-1	TRBJ2-7	TGCGCCAGCAGCTTGGAGTCAAGCGACGAGCAGTACTTC	CASSLESSDEQYF
TRBD2	few	TRBV12-3/TRBV12-4	TRBJ2-5	TGTGCCAGCAGTTTAGGACCTGTAGCGGGAGGCCAAGAGACCCAGTACTTC	CASSLGPVAGGQETQYF
TRBD1	-	TRBV30	TRBJ2-3	TGTGCCTGGAGGCCGGCGCAGGGGCGGGACAGGGTTGGAGATACGCAGTATTTT	CAWRPAQGRDRVGDTQYF
-	many	TRBV6-2/TRBV6-3	TRBJ2-5	TGTGCCAGCAGTTACTCGGAGGTGGTGGAGACCCAGTACTTC	CASSYSEVVETQYF
-	many	TRBV29-1	TRBJ2-7	TGCAGCGTTATAGGGCAGAACTACGAGCAGTACTTC	CSVIGQNYEQYF
TRBD2	many	TRBV29-1	TRBJ2-1	TGCAGCGTAACTAGCGGGGGAAGCTCCTACAATGAGCAGTTCTTC	CSVTSGGSSYNEQFF
-	few	TRBV7-9	TRBJ2-6	TGTGCCAGTGAGAGAGGCTCTGGGGCCAACGTCCTGACTTTC	CASERGSGANVLTF
-	many	TRBV5-1	TRBJ1-6	TGCGCCAGCAGCTTGTTTCGGGATTCACCCCTCCACTTT	CASSLFRDSPLHF
TRBD1	few	TRBV3-1	TRBJ2-2	TGTGCCAGCAGCCTACGGGACAGGGACACCGGGGAGCTGTTTTTT	CASSLRDRDTGELFF
-	few	TRBV7-8	TRBJ2-3	TGTGCCAGCAGCTCCGTAGGGTCAGGGACAGATACGCAGTATTTT	CASSSVGSGTDTQYF
-	few	TRBV4-3	TRBJ2-1	TGCGCCAGCAGCCAAAGTGTATCCGCGTACAATGAGCAGTTCTTC	CASSQSVSAYNEQFF
-	many	TRBV5-4	TRBJ2-3	TGTGCCAGCAGCTTGCAGACTAGCACAGATACGCAGTATTTT	CASSLQTSTDTQYF
-	few	TRBV9	TRBJ2-7	TGTGCCAGCAGCCCGCAGAGGACAGCCACGACCTACGAGCAGTACTTC	CASSPQRTATTYEQYF
TRBD2	many	TRBV27	TRBJ2-1	TGTGCCAGCAGTATCCGATCCCCTAGCGGGAGAGGAAATGAGCAGTTCTTC	CASSIRSPSGRGNEQFF
-	-	TRBV11-2	TRBJ2-6	TGTGCCAGCAGCCCTTCGAAGGTCCAGAGCTCTGGGGCCAACGTCCTGACTTTC	CASSPSKVQSSGANVLTF
TRBD1	few	TRBV10-3	TRBJ2-2	TGTGCCATCACCCGTGACAGGGGGCAAAACACCGGGGAGCTGTTTTTT	CAITRDRGQNTGELFF
-	many	TRBV12-3/TRBV12-4	TRBJ2-3	TGTGCCAGCAGTTTAGGCAGGCGAAGCACAGATACGCAGTATTTT	CASSLGRRSTDTQYF